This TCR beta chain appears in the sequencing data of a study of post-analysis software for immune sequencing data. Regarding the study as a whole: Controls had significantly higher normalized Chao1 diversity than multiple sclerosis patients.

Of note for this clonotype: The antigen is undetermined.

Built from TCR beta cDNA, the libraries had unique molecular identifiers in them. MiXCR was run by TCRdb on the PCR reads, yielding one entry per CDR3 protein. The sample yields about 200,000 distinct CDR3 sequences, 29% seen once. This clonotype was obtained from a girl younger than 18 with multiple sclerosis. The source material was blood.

In nucleotides, the CDR3 is TGTGCCAGCAGCCAAGATGGGGGGACCTACGAGCAGTACTTC. Residues: CASSQDGGTYEQYF. J is TRBJ2-7 and V is TRBV4-2, with a possible D match to TRBD2 (6 bases). V lost 0 bases to trimming and J lost 2 bases, with 8 bases between them. This CDR3 comprises 14 residues. CDR1 and CDR2 (germline): LGHNA, YNFKEQ.